The 8 T cell receptor beta chains listed next were all sequenced from one sample in a study of CD8 T cells in Susac syndrome. The RNA, about 0.45 to 1 ug, was put through reverse transcription using random hexamers. Each CDR3 protein gets one entry after TCRdb re-called the immunoSEQ multiplex PCR reads with MiXCR. The sample lists 150,000 to 200,000 distinct CDR3 sequences, roughly 94% occurring once. The specimen sequenced was CD4+ T cells from PBMCs. The receptors originated from a human donor in good health.

This chain joins TRBV6-2 or TRBV6-3 and TRBJ2-1; D ambiguous. Trimming took 9 bases from V and 6 from J, leaving 15 bases between them. The V gene's germline CDR1 is MNHEY and CDR2 SVGEGT. The CDR3 contains 13 residues. The CDR3 nucleotides read TGTGCCAGTTGTCCCTCATACGGCAATGAGCAGTTCTTC. This gives the protein CASCPSYGNEQFF.

Here the CDR3 DNA reads TGTGCCAGCAGTCTCTCCTCACAGGGGGGGCAGTACTTC. This codes for CASSLSSQGGQYF. The rearrangement joins TRBV12-3 or TRBV12-4 to TRBJ2-7; 8 bases align to TRBD1. This CDR3 is 13 amino acids long. V lost 5 bases and J lost 9; bases outside the gene matches: 9.

The V call is TRBV30, the J call TRBJ1-5, with D tentatively TRBD1 (5 bases). This CDR3 region has 16 residues. Germline assignment: CDR1 GTSNPN and CDR2 SVGIG (reference sequence). V lost 0 bases and J lost 0, with 12 bases in between. The CDR3 loop reads CAWSVLGEGSNQPQHF. In DNA, the CDR3 is TGTGCCTGGAGTGTACTGGGGGAGGGTAGCAATCAGCCCCAGCATTTT.

The chain combines TRBV15 with TRBJ2-3; 9 bases map to TRBD2. From germline, CDR1 is LNHNV and CDR2 YYDKDF (reference sequence). CDR3 size: 16 residues. J gave up 7 bases and V 9 bases, and 17 bases lay outside the gene matches. The CDR3 DNA reads TGTGCCACAAATACTCGACGAGCGGGAGGTCGGAATACGCAGTATTTT. Protein sequence: CATNTRRAGGRNTQYF.

The chain uses TRBV30 and TRBJ1-5, with D perhaps TRBD1 (5 bases). This CDR3 has 15 amino acids. Germline CDR1 GTSNPN, CDR2 SVGIG (reference sequence). Trimming took off 2 bases at V and 2 bases at J, with 13 bases between the two ends. The CDR3: CAWSPPGRGNQPQHF. The DNA of the CDR3 is TGTGCCTGGAGTCCTCCCGGCAGGGGCAATCAGCCCCAGCATTTT.

The rearrangement links TRBV20-1 to TRBJ2-5; maybe TRBD2 (6 bases). The germline gives CDR1 DFQATT, CDR2 SNEGSKA (reference sequence). Deletions cut 1 base from V and 8 bases from J, with 23 bases between. The CDR3 covers 16 residues. The DNA for the CDR3 is TGCAGTGCTAGAGTTGCCGGGACTTCAGGTCGGGCTACCCAGTACTTC. This translates into CSARVAGTSGRATQYF.

The chain combines TRBV20-1 with TRBJ1-1, with 7 bases identical to TRBD1. The length of the CDR3 is 13 residues. V shed 5 bases and J 1 base; nucleotides not matched to a gene: 4. CDR1 is DFQATT and CDR2 is SNEGSKA in the germline V gene (reference sequence). The CDR3 bases are TGCAGTGCTCCAGACAGGGCGAACACTGAAGCTTTCTTT. This codes for CSAPDRANTEAFF.

This clonotype appeared once. The rearrangement uses TRBV12-3 or TRBV12-4 and TRBJ2-1; no clear D. The CDR3 covers 13 residues. V shed 5 bases and J shed 6 bases, with 11 bases lying between them. CDR3 region: CASSPQISNEQFF. The DNA for the CDR3 is TGTGCCAGCAGTCCGCAGATCTCCAATGAGCAGTTCTTC.